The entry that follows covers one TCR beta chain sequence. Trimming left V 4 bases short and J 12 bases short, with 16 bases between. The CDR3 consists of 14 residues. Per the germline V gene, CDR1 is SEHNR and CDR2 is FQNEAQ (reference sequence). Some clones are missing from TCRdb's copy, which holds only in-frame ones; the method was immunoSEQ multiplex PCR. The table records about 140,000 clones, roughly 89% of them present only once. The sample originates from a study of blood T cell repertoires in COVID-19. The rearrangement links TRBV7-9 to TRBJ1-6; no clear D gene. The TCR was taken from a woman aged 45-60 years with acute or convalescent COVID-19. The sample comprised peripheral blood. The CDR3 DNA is TGTGCCAGCAGCTCGCCGTGGGAGAAAGGACCCCTCCACTTT. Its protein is CASSSPWEKGPLHF.